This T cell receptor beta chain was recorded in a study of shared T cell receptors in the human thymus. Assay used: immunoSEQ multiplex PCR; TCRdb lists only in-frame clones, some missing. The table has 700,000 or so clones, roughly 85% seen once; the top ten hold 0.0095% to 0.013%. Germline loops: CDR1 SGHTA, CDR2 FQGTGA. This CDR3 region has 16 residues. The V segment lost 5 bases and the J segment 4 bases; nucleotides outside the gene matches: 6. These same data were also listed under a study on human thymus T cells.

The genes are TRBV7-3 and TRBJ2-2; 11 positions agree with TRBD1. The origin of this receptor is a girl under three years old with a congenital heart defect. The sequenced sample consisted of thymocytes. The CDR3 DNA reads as TGTGCCAGCAGCCACGCCGGGACAGGGGGCACCGGGGAGCTGTTTTTT. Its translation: CASSHAGTGGTGELFF.